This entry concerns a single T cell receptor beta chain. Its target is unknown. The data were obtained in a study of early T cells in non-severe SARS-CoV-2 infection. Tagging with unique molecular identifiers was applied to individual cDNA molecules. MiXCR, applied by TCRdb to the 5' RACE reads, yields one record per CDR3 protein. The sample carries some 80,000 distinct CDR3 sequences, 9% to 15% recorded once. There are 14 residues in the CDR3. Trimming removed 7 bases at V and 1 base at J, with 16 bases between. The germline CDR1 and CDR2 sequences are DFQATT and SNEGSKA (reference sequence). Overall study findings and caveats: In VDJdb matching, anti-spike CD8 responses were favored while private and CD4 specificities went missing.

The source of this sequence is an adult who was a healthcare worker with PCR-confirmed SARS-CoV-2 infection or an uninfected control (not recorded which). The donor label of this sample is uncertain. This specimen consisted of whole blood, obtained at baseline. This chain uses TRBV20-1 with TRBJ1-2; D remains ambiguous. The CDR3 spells CSVPSRGSNYGYTF. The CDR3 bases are TGCAGTGTCCCCTCTCGTGGCAGTAACTATGGCTACACCTTC.